This T cell receptor (beta chain) was captured in a study of T cell responses to AZD1222 COVID-19 vaccine. Study-level findings and limits: The sample set comprised mostly white British donors with more females, and clonal diversity was possibly underestimated. Unmutated variant regions reportedly attract nearly half of all spike-specific TCRs. Repertoire samples came only from after the peak T cell response. An increase in Spike-specific TCR breadth and depth was observed after two AZD1222 doses.

Concerning this clone itself: The antigen is unknown.

CDR3 size: 13 residues. The germline gives CDR1 SGHVS, CDR2 FQNEAQ. The V gene lost 7 bases and the J gene lost 6 bases, with 15 bases spanning the gap. Data came from immunoSEQ multiplex PCR; TCRdb stores just in-frame clones and leaves some out. The table has some 150,000 clones, about 85% seen once; the top ten hold around 3.2%. Here the sequenced sample was peripheral blood, taken on day 0 of AZD1222 vaccination. The receptor was isolated from an adult in good health. This chain connects TRBV7-8 to TRBJ1-1; TRBD1 is a possible D gene (5 bases). Here the CDR3 reads CASTARERAEAFF. In nucleotides, the CDR3 is TGTGCCAGCACCGCCAGGGAGCGCGCTGAAGCTTTCTTT.